This TCR beta chain was recovered during a study of CD8 T cells in Susac syndrome. Study at large: Of the sequenced Susac syndrome patients, about six had active disease and 8 or 9 were in remission. When blood was drawn, patients with Susac syndrome were on intravenous immunoglobulin alone, on corticosteroids, or therapy-naive.

The diagnostic criteria were recently defined, and patients with Susac syndrome met them for definite or probable disease. In germline, CDR1 is SGHVS, CDR2 FQNEAQ. This CDR3 is built from 15 residues. V lost 0 bases to trimming and J lost 7 bases, with 16 bases between them. cDNA came from around 0.5 to 1 ug RNA primed by random hexamers. Multiplex PCR with immunoSEQ amplified the TCR beta CDR3 across 54 Vbeta and 13 Jbeta. Via MiXCR, TCRdb re-called the immunoSEQ multiplex PCR reads, giving one row per CDR3 protein. The sample lists about 180,000 distinct CDR3 sequences; 90% to 97% were seen once. The sample comprised CD4+ T cells from PBMCs. The chain has TRBV7-8 and TRBJ2-7, with D tentatively TRBD1 (6 bases). The clonotype originates from a human donor with Susac syndrome. The CDR3 protein is CASSLALGGVGEQYF. The CDR3 DNA sequence: TGTGCCAGCAGCTTAGCATTAGGGGGTGTCGGGGAGCAGTACTTC.